The entry that follows covers one TCR beta chain sequence. Its antigen is undetermined. The entry originates in a study of graft-versus-host responses after intestinal transplantation. Across the study: Induction using anti-thymocyte globulin, followed by tacrolimus and steroids for two to three years, was given to all recipients.

Data came from immunoSEQ multiplex PCR; TCRdb stores just in-frame clones and leaves some out. This table has approximately 100,000 clones, approximately 85% appearing once. Germline CDR1 and CDR2: LNHNV and YYDKDF (reference sequence). V lost 3 bases, J lost 0 bases, and 12 bases lay in between. The CDR3 is made up of 16 amino acids. General study findings and limits: Recipient marrow contained GvH clones, some of which appeared first in ileum or blood. Those patients showing graft-donor T cell macrochimerism displayed high graft-versus-host to host-versus-graft clonal ratios in allografts.

This sequence was found in a human patient who received an intestinal transplant, so some T cells may come from the graft donor. The sequencing used PBMCs, collected 255 days after intestinal transplant. The chain combines TRBV15 with TRBJ1-3; no firm D call. The CDR3 protein is CATSRDQLRSGNTIYF. For the CDR3, the DNA is TGTGCCACCAGCAGGGATCAACTGCGCTCTGGAAACACCATATATTTT.